The clone carrying this T cell receptor (beta chain) was seen ten or more times. Germline-derived CDR1 and CDR2 are DFQATT and SNEGSKA (reference sequence). After removal of 0 bases from V and 3 bases from J, the junction contained 7 bases not matched to a gene. CDR3 length equals 15 residues. The data belong to a study of identical twins. TCRdb re-derived calls from the 5' RACE reads in MiXCR, one entry per CDR3 protein. The sample yields about 690,000 distinct CDR3 sequences, over 5% seen once. The chain links TRBV20-1 to TRBJ1-1; 7 bases map to TRBD1. The sequenced sample was naive T cells sorted from blood. The receptor was isolated from a man aged 18-30 years in good health. The CDR3 nucleotides read TGCAGTGCTAGAGATCCCCCCGACAGGGACACTGAAGCTTTCTTT. Translating gives CSARDPPDRDTEAFF.